The source of this T cell receptor (beta chain) is a study of glioma-infiltrating T cells. TCR alpha and beta CDR3 regions were amplified from RNA using iRepertoire nested multiplex PCR. For one-step reverse transcription and amplification, about 85-400 ng of tissue mRNA or PBMC total RNA was used. MiXCR, applied by TCRdb to the multiplex PCR reads, yields one record per CDR3 protein. The data contain about 180,000 distinct CDR3 sequences, approximately 40% of them singletons. Germline V CDR1 and CDR2: SNHLY, FYNNEI. The CDR3 totals 11 residues. Trimming left V 6 bases short and J 11 bases short, with 13 bases between. About this clonotype itself: Its antigen is undetermined.

General study points: Tissue-blood divergence was below expectation in non-neoplastic patients, above in gliomas. CDR3 overlap between tissue and blood was very small.

What was sequenced was glioma tissue, nonneoplastic brain tissue, or PBMCs (not recorded which). The receptor comes from a human donor with low-grade glioma or glioblastoma, undergoing nonglioma brain surgery, or in good health (not recorded which). This sequence joins TRBV2 and TRBJ2-5, with D unresolved. CDR3 sequence reads: CASRSYNEQYF. In DNA, the CDR3 is TGTGCCAGCAGAAGCTACAATGAGCAGTACTTC.